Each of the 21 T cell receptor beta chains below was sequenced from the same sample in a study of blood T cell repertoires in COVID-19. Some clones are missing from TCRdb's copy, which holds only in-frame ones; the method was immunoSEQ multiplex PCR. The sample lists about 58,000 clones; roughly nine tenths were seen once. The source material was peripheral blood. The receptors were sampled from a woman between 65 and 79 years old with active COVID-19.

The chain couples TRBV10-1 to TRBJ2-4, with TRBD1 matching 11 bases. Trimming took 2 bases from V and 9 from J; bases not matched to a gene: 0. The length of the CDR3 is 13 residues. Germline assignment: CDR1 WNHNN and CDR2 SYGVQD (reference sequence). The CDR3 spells CASSEGTGGIQYF. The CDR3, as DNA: TGCGCCAGCAGTGAGGGGACAGGGGGCATTCAGTACTTC.

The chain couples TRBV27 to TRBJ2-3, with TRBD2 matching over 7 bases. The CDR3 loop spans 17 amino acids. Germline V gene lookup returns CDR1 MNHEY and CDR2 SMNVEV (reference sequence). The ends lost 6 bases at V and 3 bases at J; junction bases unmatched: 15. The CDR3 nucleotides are TGTGCCAGCAGCCTTAGGGTCTTGCGGGAGATAACAGATACGCAGTATTTT. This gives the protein CASSLRVLREITDTQYF.

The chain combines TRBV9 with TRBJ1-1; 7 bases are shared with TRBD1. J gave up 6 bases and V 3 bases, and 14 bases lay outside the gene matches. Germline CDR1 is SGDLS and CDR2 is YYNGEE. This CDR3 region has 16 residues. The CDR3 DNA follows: TGTGCCAGCAGCGCCGGGTGGGGGACAGTCTTTTCTGAAGCTTTCTTT. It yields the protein CASSAGWGTVFSEAFF.

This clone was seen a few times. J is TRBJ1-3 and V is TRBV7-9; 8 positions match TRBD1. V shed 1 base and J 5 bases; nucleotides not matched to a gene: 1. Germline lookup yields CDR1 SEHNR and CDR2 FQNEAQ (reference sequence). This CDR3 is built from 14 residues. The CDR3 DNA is TGTGCCAGCAGCTTAGGACAGGGGAGAAACACCATATATTTT. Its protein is CASSLGQGRNTIYF. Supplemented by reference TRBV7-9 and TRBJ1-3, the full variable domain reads DTGVSQNPRHKITKRGQNVTFRCDPISEHNRLYWYRQTLGQGPEFLTYFQNEAQLEKSRLLSDRFSAERPKGSFSTLEIQRTEQGDSAMYLCASSLGQGRNTIYFGEGSWLTVV.

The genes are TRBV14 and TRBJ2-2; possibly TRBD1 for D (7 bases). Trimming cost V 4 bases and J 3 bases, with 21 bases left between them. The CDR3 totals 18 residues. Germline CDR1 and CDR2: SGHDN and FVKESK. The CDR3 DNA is TGTGCCAGCAGCCGGGGCGACCGGCGGGACAGAGACACCGGGGAGCTGTTTTTT. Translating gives CASSRGDRRDRDTGELFF. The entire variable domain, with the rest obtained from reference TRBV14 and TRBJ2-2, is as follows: EAGVTQFPSHSVIEKGQTVTLRCDPISGHDNLYWYRRVMGKEIKFLLHFVKESKQDESGMPNNRFLAERTGGTYSTLKVQPAELEDSGVYFCASSRGDRRDRDTGELFFGEGSRLTVL.

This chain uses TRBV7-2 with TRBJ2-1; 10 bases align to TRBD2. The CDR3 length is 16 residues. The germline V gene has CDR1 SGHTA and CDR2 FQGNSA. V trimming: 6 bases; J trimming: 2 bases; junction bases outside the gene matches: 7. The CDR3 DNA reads TGTGCCAGCAGGACTACTAGCGGGGAAACCTACAATGAGCAGTTCTTC. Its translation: CASRTTSGETYNEQFF.

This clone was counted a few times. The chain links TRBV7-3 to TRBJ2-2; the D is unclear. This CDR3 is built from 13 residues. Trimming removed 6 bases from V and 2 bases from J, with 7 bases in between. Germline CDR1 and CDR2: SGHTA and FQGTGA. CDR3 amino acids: CASSPVNTGELFF. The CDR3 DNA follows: TGTGCCAGCAGTCCAGTTAACACCGGGGAGCTGTTTTTT.

The CDR3 region is CASSLTGVDTEAFF. For the CDR3, the DNA is TGTGCCAGCAGCCTGACAGGGGTGGACACTGAAGCTTTCTTT. The chain combines TRBV7-3 with TRBJ1-1; 8 nucleotides match TRBD1. After removal of 5 bases from V and 3 bases from J, the junction contained 5 bases not matched to a gene. This CDR3 is 14 amino acids long. Germline values: CDR1 SGHTA, CDR2 FQGTGA.

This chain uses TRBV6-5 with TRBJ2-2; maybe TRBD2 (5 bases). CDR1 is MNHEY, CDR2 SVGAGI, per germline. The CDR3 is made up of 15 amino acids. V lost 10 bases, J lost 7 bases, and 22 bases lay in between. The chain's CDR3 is CATAFRAGGNGELFF. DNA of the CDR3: TGTGCCACCGCCTTTAGGGCCGGAGGCAACGGGGAGCTGTTTTTT.

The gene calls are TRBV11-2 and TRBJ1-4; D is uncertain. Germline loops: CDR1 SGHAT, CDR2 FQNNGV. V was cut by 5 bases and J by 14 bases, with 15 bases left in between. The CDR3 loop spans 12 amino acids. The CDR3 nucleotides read TGTGCCAGCAGCCCAACCAGCGCGGGGCTGTTTTTT. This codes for CASSPTSAGLFF. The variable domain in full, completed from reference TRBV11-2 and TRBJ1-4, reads EAGVAQSPRYKIIEKRQSVAFWCNPISGHATLYWYQQILGQGPKLLIQFQNNGVVDDSQLPKDRFSAERLKGVDSTLKIQPAKLEDSAVYLCASSPTSAGLFFGSGTQLSVL.

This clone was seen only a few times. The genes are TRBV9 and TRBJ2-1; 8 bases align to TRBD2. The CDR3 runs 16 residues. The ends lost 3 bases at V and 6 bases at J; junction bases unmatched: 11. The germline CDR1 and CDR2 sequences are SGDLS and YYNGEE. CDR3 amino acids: CASSGGMGGRFNEQFF. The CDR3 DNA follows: TGTGCCAGCAGCGGGGGTATGGGCGGGAGGTTCAATGAGCAGTTCTTC.

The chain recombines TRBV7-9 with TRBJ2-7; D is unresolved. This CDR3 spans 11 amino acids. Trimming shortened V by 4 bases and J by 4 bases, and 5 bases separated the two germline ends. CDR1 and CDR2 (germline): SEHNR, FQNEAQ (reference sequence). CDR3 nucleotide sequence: TGTGCCAGCAGCTCCAAATACGAGCAGTACTTC. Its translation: CASSSKYEQYF.

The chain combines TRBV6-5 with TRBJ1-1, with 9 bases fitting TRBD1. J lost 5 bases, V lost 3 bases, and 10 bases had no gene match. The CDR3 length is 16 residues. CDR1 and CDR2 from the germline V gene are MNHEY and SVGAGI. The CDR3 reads CASSYIRGQGYTEAFF. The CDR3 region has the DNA TGTGCCAGCAGTTATATTAGGGGACAGGGCTATACTGAAGCTTTCTTT.

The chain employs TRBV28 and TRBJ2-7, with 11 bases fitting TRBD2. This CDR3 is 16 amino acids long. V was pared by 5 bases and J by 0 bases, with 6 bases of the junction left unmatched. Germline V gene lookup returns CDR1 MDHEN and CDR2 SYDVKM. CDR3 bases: TGTGCCAGCAGTCCCCTGGGACTAGCGGCCTCCTACGAGCAGTACTTC. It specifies CASSPLGLAASYEQYF. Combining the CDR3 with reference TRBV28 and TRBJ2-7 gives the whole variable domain DVKVTQSSRYLVKRTGEKVFLECVQDMDHENMFWYRQDPGLGLRLIYFSYDVKMKEKGDIPEGYSVSREKKERFSLILESASTNQTSMYLCASSPLGLAASYEQYFGPGTRLTVT.

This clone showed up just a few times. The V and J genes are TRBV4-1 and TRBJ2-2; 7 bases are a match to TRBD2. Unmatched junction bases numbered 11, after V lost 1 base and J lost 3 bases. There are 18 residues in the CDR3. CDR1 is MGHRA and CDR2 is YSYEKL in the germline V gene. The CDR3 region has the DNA TGCGCCAGCAGCCAAGGGCTAGGGCGGGAGCGGGACACCGGGGAGCTGTTTTTT. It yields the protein CASSQGLGRERDTGELFF.

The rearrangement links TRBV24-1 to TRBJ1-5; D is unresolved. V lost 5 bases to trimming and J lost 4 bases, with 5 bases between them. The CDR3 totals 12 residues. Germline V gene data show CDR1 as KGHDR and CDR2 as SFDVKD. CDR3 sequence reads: CATSGANQPQHF. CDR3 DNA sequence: TGTGCCACCAGTGGAGCGAATCAGCCCCAGCATTTT.

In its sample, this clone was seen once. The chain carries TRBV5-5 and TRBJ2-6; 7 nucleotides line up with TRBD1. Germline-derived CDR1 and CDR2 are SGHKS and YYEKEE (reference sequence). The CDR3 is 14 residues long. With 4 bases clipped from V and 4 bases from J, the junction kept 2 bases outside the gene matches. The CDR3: CASSRTGGANVLTF. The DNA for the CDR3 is TGTGCCAGCAGCCGGACAGGCGGGGCCAACGTCCTGACTTTC. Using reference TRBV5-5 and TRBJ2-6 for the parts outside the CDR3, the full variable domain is DAGVTQSPTHLIKTRGQQVTLRCSPISGHKSVSWYQQVLGQGPQFIFQYYEKEERGRGNFPDRFSARQFPNYSSELNVNALLLGDSALYLCASSRTGGANVLTFGAGSRLTVL.

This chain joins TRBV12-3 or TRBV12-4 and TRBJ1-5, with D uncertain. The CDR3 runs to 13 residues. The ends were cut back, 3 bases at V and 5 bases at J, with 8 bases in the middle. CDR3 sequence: CASSLHGDQPQHF. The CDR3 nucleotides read TGTGCCAGCAGTTTGCACGGTGATCAGCCCCAGCATTTT.

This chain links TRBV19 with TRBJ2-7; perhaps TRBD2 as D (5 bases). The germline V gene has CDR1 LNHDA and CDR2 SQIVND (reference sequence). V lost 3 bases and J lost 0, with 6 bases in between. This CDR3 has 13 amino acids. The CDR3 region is CASSMTISYEQYF. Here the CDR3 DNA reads TGTGCCAGTAGTATGACTATCTCCTACGAGCAGTACTTC.

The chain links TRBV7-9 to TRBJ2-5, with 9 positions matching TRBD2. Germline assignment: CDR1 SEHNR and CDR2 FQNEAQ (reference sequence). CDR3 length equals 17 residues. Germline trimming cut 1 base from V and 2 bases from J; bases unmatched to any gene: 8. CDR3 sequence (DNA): TGTGCCAGCAGCTTAGAGGGCCGCGCGGGAGGGCAAGAGACCCAGTACTTC. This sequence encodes CASSLEGRAGGQETQYF.

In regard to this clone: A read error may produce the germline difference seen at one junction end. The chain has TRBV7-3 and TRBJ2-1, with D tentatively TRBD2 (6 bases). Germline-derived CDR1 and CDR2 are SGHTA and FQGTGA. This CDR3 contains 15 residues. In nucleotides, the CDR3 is TGTGCCAGCACCTTATGGGGGGACCCTAACAATGAGCAGTTCTTC. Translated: CASTLWGDPNNEQFF.